This T cell receptor beta chain comes out of a study of shared clonotypes between healthy human individuals. Overall study: The people who gave samples were a couple of women and three men aged 18 to 49.

Terminally differentiated effector memory CD45RA+ cells were excluded from the naive CD8 cells, which were CD45RO-negative and positively selected for CCR7. CDR1 and CDR2 (germline): SGHRS, YFSETQ. The CDR3 spans 15 residues. V lost 2 bases to trimming and J lost 6 bases; unmatched junction nucleotides: 7. Sequencing was at deep level. Clones were read by immunoSEQ multiplex PCR, and TCRdb kept only the in-frame ones, dropping some. Here the sample spans more than 550,000 clones, roughly nine tenths being singletons. This receptor was taken from a man aged 25 to 45 in good health. The rearrangement joins TRBV5-1 to TRBJ2-2; 7 bases fit TRBD1. Input material: naive CD8+ T cells sorted from blood. The CDR3 DNA reads TGCGCCAGCAGCTTCGAGACAGGGTTCCCCGGGGAGCTGTTTTTT. This codes for CASSFETGFPGELFF.